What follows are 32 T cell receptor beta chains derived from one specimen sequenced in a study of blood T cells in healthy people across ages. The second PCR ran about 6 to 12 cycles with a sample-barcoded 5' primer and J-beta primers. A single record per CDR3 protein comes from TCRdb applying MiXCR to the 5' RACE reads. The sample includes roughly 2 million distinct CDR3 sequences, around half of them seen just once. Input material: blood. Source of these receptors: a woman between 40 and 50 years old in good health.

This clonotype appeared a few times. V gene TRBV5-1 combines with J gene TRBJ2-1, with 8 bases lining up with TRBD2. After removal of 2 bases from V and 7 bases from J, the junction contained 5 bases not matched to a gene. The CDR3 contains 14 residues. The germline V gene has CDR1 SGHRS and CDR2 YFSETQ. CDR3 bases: TGCGCCAGCAGCTTAGCGGGGGAAAGGAATGAGCAGTTCTTC. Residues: CASSLAGERNEQFF.

This CDR3 reads CSVTGAWGTEAFF. CDR3 DNA sequence: TGCAGTGTGACAGGGGCTTGGGGGACTGAAGCTTTCTTT. The chain links TRBV20-1 to TRBJ1-1, with 8 bases fitting TRBD1. CDR1 and CDR2 (germline): DFQATT, SNEGSKA (reference sequence). J gave up 5 bases and V 7 bases, and 9 bases lay outside the gene matches. The CDR3 totals 13 residues.

The chain's CDR3 is CASTYGGGQPQHF. The DNA of the CDR3 is TGTGCCAGCACCTATGGAGGTGGGCAGCCCCAGCATTTT. The chain combines TRBV12-3 or TRBV12-4 with TRBJ1-5; D is unclear. This CDR3 region has 13 residues. Trimming removed 7 bases from V and 7 bases from J, with 14 bases in between.

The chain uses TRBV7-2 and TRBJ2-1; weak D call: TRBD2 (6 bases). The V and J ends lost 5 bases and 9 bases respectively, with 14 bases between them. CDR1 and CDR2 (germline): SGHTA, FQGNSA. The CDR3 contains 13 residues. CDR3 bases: TGTGCCAGCAGCGCAGAAGGGAGGCGTGAGCAGTTCTTC. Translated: CASSAEGRREQFF.

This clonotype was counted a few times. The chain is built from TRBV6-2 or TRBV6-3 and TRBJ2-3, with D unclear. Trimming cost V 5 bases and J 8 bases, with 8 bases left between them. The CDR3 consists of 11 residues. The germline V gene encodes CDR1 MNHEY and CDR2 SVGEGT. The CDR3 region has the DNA TGTGCCAGCAGTGCTCCCGCTACGCAGTATTTT. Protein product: CASSAPATQYF.

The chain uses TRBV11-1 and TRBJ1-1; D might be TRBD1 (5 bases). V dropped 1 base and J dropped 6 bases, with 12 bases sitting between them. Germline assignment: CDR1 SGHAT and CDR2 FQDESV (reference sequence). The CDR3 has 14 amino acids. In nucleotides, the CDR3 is TGTGCCAGCAGCTTAGGACCAGGGTGGTCTGAAGCTTTCTTT. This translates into CASSLGPGWSEAFF.

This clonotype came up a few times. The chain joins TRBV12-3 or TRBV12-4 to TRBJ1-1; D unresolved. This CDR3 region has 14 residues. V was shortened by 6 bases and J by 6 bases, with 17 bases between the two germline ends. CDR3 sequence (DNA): TGTGCCAGCAGCTCAGACTCTTTTAGCGCTGAAGCTTTCTTT. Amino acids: CASSSDSFSAEAFF.

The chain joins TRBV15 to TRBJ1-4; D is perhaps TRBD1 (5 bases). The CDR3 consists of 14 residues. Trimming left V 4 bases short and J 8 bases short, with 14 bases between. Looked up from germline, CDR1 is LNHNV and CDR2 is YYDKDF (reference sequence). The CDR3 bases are TGTGCCACCAGCAACACAGGTGTCGGCGAAAAACTGTTTTTT. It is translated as CATSNTGVGEKLFF.

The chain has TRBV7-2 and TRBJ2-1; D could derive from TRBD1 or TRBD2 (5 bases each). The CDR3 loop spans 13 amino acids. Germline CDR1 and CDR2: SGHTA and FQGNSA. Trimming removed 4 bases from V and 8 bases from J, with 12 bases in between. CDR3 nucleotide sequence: TGTGCCAGCAGCTCGGGACGAGCCTATGAGCAGTTCTTC. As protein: CASSSGRAYEQFF.

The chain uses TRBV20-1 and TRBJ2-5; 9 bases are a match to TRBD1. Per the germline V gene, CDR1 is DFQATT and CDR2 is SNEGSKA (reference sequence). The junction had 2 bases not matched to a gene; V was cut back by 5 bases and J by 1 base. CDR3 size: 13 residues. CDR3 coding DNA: TGCAGTGCTCCACAGGGGGCCCAAGAGACCCAGTACTTC. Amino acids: CSAPQGAQETQYF.

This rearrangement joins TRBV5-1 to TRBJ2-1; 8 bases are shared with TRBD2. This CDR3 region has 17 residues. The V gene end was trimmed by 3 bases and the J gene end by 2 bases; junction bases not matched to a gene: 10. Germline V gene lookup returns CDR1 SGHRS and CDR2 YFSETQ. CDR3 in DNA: TGCGCCAGCAGCTGGAACGCACGGGGGGGCACCTACAATGAGCAGTTCTTC. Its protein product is CASSWNARGGTYNEQFF.

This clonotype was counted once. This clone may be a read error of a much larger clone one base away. For the CDR3, the DNA is TGTGCCAGCAGCTTAGACACCACCTATGGCTACACCTTC. Protein product: CASSLDTTYGYTF. This chain links TRBV5-5 with TRBJ1-2; D remains unclear. The V gene's germline CDR1 is SGHKS and CDR2 YYEKEE (reference sequence). V lost 2 bases to trimming and J lost 4 bases, with 9 bases between them. The CDR3 runs to 13 residues.

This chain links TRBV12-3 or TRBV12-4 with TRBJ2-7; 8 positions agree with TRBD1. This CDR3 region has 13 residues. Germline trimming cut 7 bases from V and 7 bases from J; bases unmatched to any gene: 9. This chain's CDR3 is CASTATGAGEQYF. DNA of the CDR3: TGTGCCAGCACCGCGACAGGGGCTGGGGAGCAGTACTTC.

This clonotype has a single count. Here the CDR3 reads CSASETGLSYNSPLHF. The CDR3 DNA is TGCAGCGCTTCCGAGACAGGGCTATCCTATAATTCACCCCTCCACTTT. The rearrangement uses TRBV29-1 and TRBJ1-6; 7 nucleotides agree with TRBD1. Germline V gene lookup returns CDR1 SQVTM and CDR2 ANQGSEA. The CDR3 runs to 16 residues. V trimming: 7 bases; J trimming: 1 base; junction bases outside the gene matches: 10. Full variable domain (outside the CDR3, taken from reference TRBV29-1 and TRBJ1-6): SAVISQKPSRDICQRGTSLTIQCQVDSQVTMMFWYRQQPGQSLTLIATANQGSEATYESGFVIDKFPISRPNLTFSTLTVSNMSPEDSSIYLCSASETGLSYNSPLHFGNGTRLTVT.

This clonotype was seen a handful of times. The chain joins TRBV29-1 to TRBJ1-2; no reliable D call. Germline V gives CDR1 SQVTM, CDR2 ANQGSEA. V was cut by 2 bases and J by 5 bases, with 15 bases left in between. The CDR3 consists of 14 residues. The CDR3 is CSVEIMAGPYGYTF. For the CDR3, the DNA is TGCAGCGTTGAAATTATGGCCGGGCCTTATGGCTACACCTTC. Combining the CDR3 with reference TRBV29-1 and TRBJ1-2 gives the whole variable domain SAVISQKPSRDICQRGTSLTIQCQVDSQVTMMFWYRQQPGQSLTLIATANQGSEATYESGFVIDKFPISRPNLTFSTLTVSNMSPEDSSIYLCSVEIMAGPYGYTFGSGTRLTVV.

The CDR3 loop reads CATRMGGHSTDTQYF. CDR3 coding DNA: TGTGCCACCCGAATGGGGGGGCATTCGACAGATACGCAGTATTTT. The rearrangement uses TRBV6-5 and TRBJ2-3, with D possibly being TRBD2 (7 bases). V lost 10 bases and J 3 bases, leaving 20 bases between the germline ends. This CDR3 has 15 amino acids. In germline, CDR1 is MNHEY, CDR2 SVGAGI.

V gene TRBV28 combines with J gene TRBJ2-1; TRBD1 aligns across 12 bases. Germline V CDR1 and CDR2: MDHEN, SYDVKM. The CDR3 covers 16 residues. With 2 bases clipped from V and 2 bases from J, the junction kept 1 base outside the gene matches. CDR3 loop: CASSLGTGGAYNEQFF. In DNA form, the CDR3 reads TGTGCCAGCAGTTTAGGGACAGGGGGCGCCTACAATGAGCAGTTCTTC.

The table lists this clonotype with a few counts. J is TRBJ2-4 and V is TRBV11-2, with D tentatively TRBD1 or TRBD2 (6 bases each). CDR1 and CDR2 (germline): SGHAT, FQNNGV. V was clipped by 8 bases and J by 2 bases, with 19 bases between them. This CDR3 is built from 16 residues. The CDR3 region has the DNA TGTGCCAGCCGTCAAGGGGGGTATCAATCCAAAAACATTCAGTACTTC. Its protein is CASRQGGYQSKNIQYF.

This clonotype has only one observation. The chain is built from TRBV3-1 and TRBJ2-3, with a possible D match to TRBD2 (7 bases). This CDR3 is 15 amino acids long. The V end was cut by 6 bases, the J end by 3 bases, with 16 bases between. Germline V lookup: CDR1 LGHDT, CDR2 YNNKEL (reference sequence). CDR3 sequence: CASRSRGGPTDTQYF. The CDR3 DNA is TGTGCCAGCAGATCGAGGGGGGGGCCTACAGATACGCAGTATTTT.

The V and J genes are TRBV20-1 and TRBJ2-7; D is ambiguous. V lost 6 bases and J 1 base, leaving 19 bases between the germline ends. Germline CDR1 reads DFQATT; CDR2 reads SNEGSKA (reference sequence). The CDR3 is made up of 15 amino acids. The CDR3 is CSARPPPSGSYEQYF. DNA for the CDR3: TGCAGTGCCAGGCCCCCCCCCTCTGGGTCCTACGAGCAGTACTTC.

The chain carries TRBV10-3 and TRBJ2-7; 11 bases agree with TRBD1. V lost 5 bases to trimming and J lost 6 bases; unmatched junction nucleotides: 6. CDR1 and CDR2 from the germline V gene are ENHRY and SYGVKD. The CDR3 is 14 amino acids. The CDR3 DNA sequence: TGTGCCATCAGTAATGGACAGGGGGCCTCCGAGCAGTACTTC. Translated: CAISNGQGASEQYF.

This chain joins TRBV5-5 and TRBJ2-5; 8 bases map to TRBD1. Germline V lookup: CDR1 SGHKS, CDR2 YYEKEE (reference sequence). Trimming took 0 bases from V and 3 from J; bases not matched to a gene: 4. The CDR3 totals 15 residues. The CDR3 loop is CASSLVYRGKETQYF. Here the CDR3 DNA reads TGTGCCAGCAGCTTGGTTTACAGGGGGAAAGAGACCCAGTACTTC.

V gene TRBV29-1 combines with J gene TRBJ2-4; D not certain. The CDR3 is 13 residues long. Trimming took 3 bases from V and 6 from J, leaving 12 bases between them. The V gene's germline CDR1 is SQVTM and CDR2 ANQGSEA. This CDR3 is CSVEKGMGNIQYF. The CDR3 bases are TGCAGCGTTGAGAAGGGAATGGGAAACATTCAGTACTTC. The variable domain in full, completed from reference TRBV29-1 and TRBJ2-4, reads SAVISQKPSRDICQRGTSLTIQCQVDSQVTMMFWYRQQPGQSLTLIATANQGSEATYESGFVIDKFPISRPNLTFSTLTVSNMSPEDSSIYLCSVEKGMGNIQYFGAGTRLSVL.

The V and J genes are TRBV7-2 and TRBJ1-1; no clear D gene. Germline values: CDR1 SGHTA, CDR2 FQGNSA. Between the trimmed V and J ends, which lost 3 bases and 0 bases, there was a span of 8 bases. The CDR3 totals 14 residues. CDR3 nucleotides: TGTGCCAGCAGCTTGCGGCTGCTGAACACTGAAGCTTTCTTT. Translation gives CASSLRLLNTEAFF.

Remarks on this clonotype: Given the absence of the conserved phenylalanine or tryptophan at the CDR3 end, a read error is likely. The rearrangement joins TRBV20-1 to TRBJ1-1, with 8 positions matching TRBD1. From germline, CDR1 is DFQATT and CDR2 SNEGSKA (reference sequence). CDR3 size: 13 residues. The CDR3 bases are TGCAGTGCAAGGACAGGGTCGCGCACTGAGGCTTTCTCT. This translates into CSARTGSRTEAFS.

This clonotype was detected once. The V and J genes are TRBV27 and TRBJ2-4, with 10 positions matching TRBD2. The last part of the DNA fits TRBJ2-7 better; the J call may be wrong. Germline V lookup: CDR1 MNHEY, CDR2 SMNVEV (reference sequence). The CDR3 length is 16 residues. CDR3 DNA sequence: TGTGCCAGCAGCCTACTTAGCGGGGGGCACTCCTACGAGCAGTACTTC. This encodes CASSLLSGGHSYEQYF.

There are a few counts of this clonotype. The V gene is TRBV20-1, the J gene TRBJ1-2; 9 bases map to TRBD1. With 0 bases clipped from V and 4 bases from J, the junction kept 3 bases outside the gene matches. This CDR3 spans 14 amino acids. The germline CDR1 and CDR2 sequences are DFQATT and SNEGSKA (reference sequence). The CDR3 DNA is TGCAGTGCTAGAGATCGGGACAGGGTCTATGGCTACACCTTC. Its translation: CSARDRDRVYGYTF.

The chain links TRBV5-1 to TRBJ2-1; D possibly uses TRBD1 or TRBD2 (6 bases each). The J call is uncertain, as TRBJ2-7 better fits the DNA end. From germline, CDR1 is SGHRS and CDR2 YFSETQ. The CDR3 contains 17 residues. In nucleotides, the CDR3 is TGCGCCAGCAGCCCCTACTTATCGGGGGCCTCCTACAATGAGCAGTACTTC. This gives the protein CASSPYLSGASYNEQYF.

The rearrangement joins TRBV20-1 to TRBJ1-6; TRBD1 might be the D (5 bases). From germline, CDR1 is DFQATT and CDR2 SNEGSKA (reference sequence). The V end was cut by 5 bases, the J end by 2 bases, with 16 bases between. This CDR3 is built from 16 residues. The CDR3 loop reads CSASIGREPYNSPLHF. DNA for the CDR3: TGCAGTGCTTCTATCGGCAGGGAGCCCTATAATTCACCCCTCCACTTT.

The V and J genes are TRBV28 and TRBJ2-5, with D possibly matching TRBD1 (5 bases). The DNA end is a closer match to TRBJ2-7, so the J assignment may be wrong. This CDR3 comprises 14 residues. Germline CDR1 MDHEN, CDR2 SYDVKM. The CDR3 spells CASSLSNRPYEQYF. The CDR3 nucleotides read TGTGCCAGCAGTTTATCAAACAGGCCCTACGAGCAGTACTTC.

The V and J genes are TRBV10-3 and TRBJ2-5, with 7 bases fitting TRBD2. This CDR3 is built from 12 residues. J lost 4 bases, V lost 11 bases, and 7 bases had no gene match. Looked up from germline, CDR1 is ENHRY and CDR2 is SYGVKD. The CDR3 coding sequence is TGTGCCCCGGGGGGTGTACTAGAGACCCAGTACTTC. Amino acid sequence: CAPGGVLETQYF.

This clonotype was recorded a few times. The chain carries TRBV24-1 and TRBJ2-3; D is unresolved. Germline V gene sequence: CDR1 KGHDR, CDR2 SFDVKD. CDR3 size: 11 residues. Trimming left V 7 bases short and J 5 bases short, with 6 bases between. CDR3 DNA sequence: TGTGCCACCAGCTCGGGAGATACGCAGTATTTT. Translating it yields CATSSGDTQYF.